The rows below give T cell receptor beta chains drawn from one sample of a study of cytomegalovirus exposure and HLA in healthy donors. Profiling relied on immunoSEQ multiplex PCR, and the TCRdb table lists in-frame clones only, not all of them. Among about 160,000 clones listed, 79% were seen once. What was sequenced was PBMCs. These receptors were collected from a man aged 50-60 years in good health and CMV-seropositive. Both conserved end residues are part of each CDR3. D genes are given only for firm matches. Clone size is stated in some rows and not others, as once, few, many or a class when expanded.

d_call,v_call,j_call,clone_size,cdr3_aa,cdr3_nt
TRBD2,TRBV14,TRBJ2-3,-,CASSLAGPDTQYF,TGTGCCAGCAGTCTAGCGGGACCAGATACGCAGTATTTT
-,TRBV5-1,TRBJ1-5,-,CASSLGGDQPQHF,TGCGCCAGCAGCTTGGGCGGGGATCAGCCCCAGCATTTT
TRBD2,TRBV19,TRBJ2-1,-,CASSVGGSSYNEQFF,TGTGCCAGTAGTGTGGGCGGGAGCTCCTACAATGAGCAGTTCTTC
TRBD2,TRBV11-2,TRBJ2-6,-,CASSFLATSGRSGANVLTF,TGTGCCAGCAGCTTTTTAGCGACTAGCGGGAGATCTGGGGCCAACGTCCTGACTTTC
TRBD1,TRBV30,TRBJ1-4,few,CAWGTGANEKLFF,TGTGCCTGGGGGACAGGCGCTAATGAAAAACTGTTTTTT
-,TRBV5-8,TRBJ2-5,-,CASSLGDRQETQYF,TGTGCCAGCAGCTTGGGCGACAGGCAAGAGACCCAGTACTTC
-,TRBV15,TRBJ1-1,few,CATSILRNTEAFF,TGTGCCACCAGCATCCTCCGGAACACTGAAGCTTTCTTT
-,TRBV7-8,TRBJ1-2,-,CASSFTMSYTF,TGTGCCAGCAGCTTTACTATGAGCTACACCTTC
TRBD2,TRBV7-2,TRBJ2-7,-,CASSASGTSGTYEQYF,TGTGCCAGCAGCGCCTCCGGGACTAGCGGAACCTACGAGCAGTACTTC
TRBD2,TRBV7-9,TRBJ2-5,few,CASSLTGGETQYF,TGTGCCAGCAGCTTAACGGGGGGAGAGACCCAGTACTTC
-,TRBV9,TRBJ2-6,-,CASSVAGAGANVLTF,TGTGCCAGCAGCGTAGCGGGAGCAGGGGCCAACGTCCTGACTTTC
-,TRBV11-2,TRBJ2-3,-,CASSLDPGRVDTQYF,TGTGCCAGCAGCTTAGATCCTGGCAGGGTCGATACGCAGTATTTT
TRBD2,TRBV7-2,TRBJ2-7,-,CASSLMIEREAYEQYF,TGTGCCAGCAGCTTAATGATCGAGCGGGAAGCCTACGAGCAGTACTTC
TRBD1,TRBV2,TRBJ2-5,-,CAFSGDGQGGETQYF,TGTGCCTTCTCCGGGGACGGACAGGGAGGAGAGACCCAGTACTTC
-,TRBV7-9,TRBJ2-1,-,CASSSGGLLEQFF,TGTGCCAGCAGCTCCGGAGGGCTACTTGAGCAGTTCTTC
-,TRBV7-9,TRBJ2-3,-,CSSSLLTDTQYF,TGTTCCAGCAGCTTACTCACAGATACGCAGTATTTT
TRBD1,TRBV5-6,TRBJ2-3,-,CASSPTGGIVDTQYF,TGTGCCAGCAGCCCGACAGGGGGCATCGTAGATACGCAGTATTTT
-,TRBV28,TRBJ1-3,few,CASRGTGNTIYF,TGTGCCAGCCGGGGGACTGGAAACACCATATATTTT
TRBD2,TRBV19,TRBJ2-2,-,CASSMTSGSRNTGELFF,TGTGCCAGTAGTATGACTAGCGGGAGTCGGAACACCGGGGAGCTGTTTTTT
TRBD2,TRBV11-2,TRBJ2-1,-,CASSPSSGRPDNEQFF,TGTGCCAGCAGCCCATCTAGCGGGAGGCCTGACAATGAGCAGTTCTTC
TRBD2,TRBV29-1,TRBJ2-3,-,CSVGTSGTDTQYF,TGCAGCGTTGGGACTAGCGGCACAGATACGCAGTATTTT
-,TRBV15,TRBJ1-2,-,CATQPRAGFYGYTF,TGTGCCACCCAACCCCGAGCAGGTTTCTATGGCTACACCTTC
-,TRBV30,TRBJ1-1,-,CACRGGTEAFF,TGTGCCTGCCGGGGGGGCACTGAAGCTTTCTTT
TRBD1,TRBV6-5,TRBJ1-6,-,CASRRWDRDNSPLHF,TGTGCCAGCAGGCGATGGGACAGGGATAATTCACCCCTCCACTTT